Listed below are T cell receptor beta chains from one sample, sequenced in a study of blood T cell repertoires in COVID-19. Assay: immunoSEQ multiplex PCR; the TCRdb copy retains only in-frame clones and omits some. The table includes 350,000 to 450,000 clones, less than 85% detected once. Sequenced input: peripheral blood. The receptors originated from a woman aged 18-30 years with acute or convalescent COVID-19. CDR3s include the opening cysteine and the closing phenylalanine or tryptophan. A D gene is named only where the DNA matches it firmly.

CDR3 length	V gene	J gene	D gene	CDR3 DNA	CDR3 protein
15	TRBV10-3	TRBJ2-4	-	TGTGCCATCAGTGAGGGGGAGTTGGTCAAAAACATTCAGTACTTC	CAISEGELVKNIQYF
16	TRBV27	TRBJ1-6	-	TGTGCCAGCAGTCCATCCGGTCCCTCGGGGAATTCACCCCTCCACTTT	CASSPSGPSGNSPLHF
19	TRBV21-1	TRBJ1-6	-	TGTGCCAGCAGGCGACCGGGACAGGTTAAGGTCCGATATAATTCACCCCTCCACTTT	CASRRPGQVKVRYNSPLHF
14	TRBV30	TRBJ2-6	-	TGTGCCTGGATAGGGGGTACTGGGGCCAACGTCCTGACTTTC	CAWIGGTGANVLTF
13	TRBV4-1	TRBJ2-1	-	TGCGCCAGCAGCCCCCGGTGGTACAATGAGCAGTTCTTC	CASSPRWYNEQFF
13	TRBV19	TRBJ1-2	-	TGTGCCAGTAGTACAAGACAGTTTCAGGGCTACACCTTC	CASSTRQFQGYTF
15	TRBV7-2	TRBJ2-2	-	TGTGCCAGCAGCTCCCAGGGTGGAAGCACCGGGGAGCTGTTTTTT	CASSSQGGSTGELFF
14	TRBV7-2	TRBJ1-5	-	TGTGCCAGCAGCTTTAAGGGGGTGGCGCAGCCCCAGCATTTT	CASSFKGVAQPQHF
20	TRBV19	TRBJ2-4	TRBD1	TGTGCCAGTAGTACCGCAAGGACAGGGTTAGACTCAACTAGCAAAAACATTCAGTACTTC	CASSTARTGLDSTSKNIQYF
13	TRBV25-1	TRBJ2-2	-	TGTGCCAGCAGTGGTCAGGGGATTGGGGAGCTGTTTTTT	CASSGQGIGELFF
16	TRBV9	TRBJ2-2	-	TGTGCCAGCAGCGTAGGAGCCCACCGAGGGACCGGGGAGCTGTTTTTT	CASSVGAHRGTGELFF
16	TRBV10-3	TRBJ1-1	-	TGTGCCATCAGTGAGAATGGGCCCGACATGAACACTGAAGCTTTCTTT	CAISENGPDMNTEAFF
14	TRBV15	TRBJ2-1	TRBD2	TGTGCCACCTGGGTAGCGGGAGGGGGTAATGAGCAGTTCTTC	CATWVAGGGNEQFF
15	TRBV15	TRBJ1-4	TRBD1	TGTGCCACCAGCAGTGACAGGGCAACTAATGAAAAACTGTTTTTT	CATSSDRATNEKLFF
15	TRBV4-1	TRBJ1-5	TRBD1	TGCGCCAGCAGCCAAGAGGAACAGGGGAATCAGCCCCAGCATTTT	CASSQEEQGNQPQHF